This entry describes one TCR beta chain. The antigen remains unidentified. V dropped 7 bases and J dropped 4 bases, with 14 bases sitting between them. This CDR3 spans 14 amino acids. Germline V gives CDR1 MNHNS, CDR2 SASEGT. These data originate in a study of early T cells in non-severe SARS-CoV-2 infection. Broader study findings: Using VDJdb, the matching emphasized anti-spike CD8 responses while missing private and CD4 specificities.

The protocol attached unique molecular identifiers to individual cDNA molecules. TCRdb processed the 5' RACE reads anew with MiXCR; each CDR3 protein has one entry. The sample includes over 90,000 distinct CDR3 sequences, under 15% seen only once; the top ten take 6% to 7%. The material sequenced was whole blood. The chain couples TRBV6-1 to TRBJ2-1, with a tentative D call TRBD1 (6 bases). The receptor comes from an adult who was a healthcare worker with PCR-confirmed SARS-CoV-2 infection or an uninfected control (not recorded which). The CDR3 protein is CASILPGHYNEQFF. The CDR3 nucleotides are TGTGCCAGCATACTTCCGGGACATTACAATGAGCAGTTCTTC.